This T cell receptor (beta chain) comes out of a study of T-cell reconstitution after alpha-beta-depleted transplantation in children. Unique molecular identifiers were incorporated into the prepared TCRbeta library. In TCRdb, the PCR reads were re-called with MiXCR into one record per CDR3 protein. This sample yields hundreds of thousands of distinct CDR3 sequences, of which 32% are seen a single time; approximately 2.3% belongs to the top ten. The germline CDR1 and CDR2 sequences are KGHSH and LQKENI. The CDR3 loop spans 16 amino acids. Trimming took 3 bases from V and 0 from J; bases not matched to a gene: 6.

The TCR sequence derives from a human donor who donated a stem cell graft to a child with aplastic anemia. The material sequenced was PBMCs from the stem cell graft donor, taken from the stem cell graft. The chain uses TRBV18 and TRBJ1-1, with 8 bases identical to TRBD1. The CDR3 region has the DNA TGTGCCAGCTCACCCATGGGACAGGCCATGAACACTGAAGCTTTCTTT. This gives the protein CASSPMGQAMNTEAFF.